These T cell receptor beta chains were read from a single sample in a study of shared T cell receptors in the human thymus. TCRdb's table, derived via immunoSEQ multiplex PCR, lists solely in-frame clones and lacks some. The profile shows hundreds of thousands of clones, 70% to 90% of them singletons. These data were likewise used in another study, on human thymus T cells.

Specimen: thymocytes. The receptors were sampled from a girl in the first two years of life with a congenital heart defect. Both conserved end residues are part of each CDR3. A D gene is named only where the DNA matches it firmly. Rows give clone size only sometimes, using once, few, many, or a class for an expanded clone.

J gene	D gene	clone size	V gene	CDR3 protein	CDR3 DNA
TRBJ2-3	TRBD2	NA	TRBV27	CASRKERGASDTQYF	TGTGCCAGCAGAAAAGAGCGGGGGGCGTCAGATACGCAGTATTTT
TRBJ1-4	NA	few	TRBV5-1	CASSLTSSDGAANEKLFF	TGCGCCAGCAGCCTTACCTCCTCTGATGGGGCGGCTAATGAAAAACTGTTTTTT
TRBJ2-1	NA	once	TRBV4-3	CASSRVDRTREQFF	TGCGCCAGCAGCCGGGTGGACCGGACTCGCGAGCAGTTCTTC
TRBJ1-1	TRBD1	NA	TRBV7-6	CASSLGDSNTEAFF	TGTGCCAGCAGCTTAGGGGACAGTAACACTGAAGCTTTCTTT
TRBJ2-7	TRBD1	few	TRBV27	CASRDRGFPYEQYF	TGTGCCAGCAGGGACAGGGGATTTCCCTACGAGCAGTACTTC
TRBJ2-5	NA	NA	TRBV9	CASSSKGSRKETQYF	TGTGCCAGCAGCTCCAAAGGGAGTAGGAAAGAGACCCAGTACTTC
TRBJ2-7	NA	NA	TRBV6-1	CASSEFKCGTELYEQYF	TGTGCCAGCAGTGAATTTAAGTGCGGGACAGAACTCTACGAGCAGTACTTC
TRBJ1-6	NA	NA	TRBV30	CAWSGLGQSNSPLHF	TGTGCCTGGAGTGGATTGGGGCAGTCTAATTCACCCCTCCACTTT
TRBJ1-2	NA	NA	TRBV28	CASSPDLFGYTF	TGTGCCAGCAGCCCTGACTTATTCGGCTACACCTTC
TRBJ2-1	NA	NA	TRBV9	CASSALPGPQRGEQFF	TGTGCCAGCAGCGCGCTACCGGGTCCCCAACGGGGTGAGCAGTTCTTC
TRBJ1-2	TRBD1	NA	TRBV4-1	CASSLGTGDSCGYTF	TGCGCCAGCAGCCTCGGGACAGGTGATAGTTGTGGCTACACCTTC